A single sample gave rise to the 25 T cell receptor beta chains below, sequenced in a study of OX40 agonist ivuxolimab in advanced cancers. The method was immunoSEQ multiplex PCR; TCRdb's version includes in-frame clones alone and lacks a portion of them. The profile shows around 92,000 clones, approximately 94% of them singletons. Here the sequenced sample was CD4+ or CD8+ T cells sorted from blood, taken in a trial of the OX40 agonist ivuxolimab. These receptors were taken from an adult with an advanced solid tumor such as melanoma, head and neck, liver or kidney cancer.

V and J are TRBV4-2 and TRBJ2-5, with 8 bases that match TRBD2. CDR1 LGHNA and CDR2 YNFKEQ come from the germline V gene. J gave up 5 bases and V 1 base, and 3 bases lay outside the gene matches. The CDR3 totals 14 residues. The CDR3 is CASSQAAGEETQYF. CDR3 nucleotides: TGTGCCAGCAGCCAAGCAGCGGGAGAGGAGACCCAGTACTTC.

The gene calls are TRBV6-5 and TRBJ1-5; D may be TRBD1 (6 bases). The CDR3 spans 15 residues. The germline gives CDR1 MNHEY, CDR2 SVGAGI. Trimming took off 7 bases at V and 6 bases at J, with 19 bases between the two ends. As DNA, the CDR3 is TGTGCCAGCACCCACGGGACAACTAGGGGTCAGCCCCAGCATTTT. Its protein is CASTHGTTRGQPQHF.

V usage is TRBV6-4 and J usage is TRBJ2-1; maybe TRBD2 (6 bases). V was shortened by 5 bases and J by 13 bases, with 18 bases between the two germline ends. The germline gives CDR1 MRHNA, CDR2 SNTAGT. The CDR3 covers 13 residues. The CDR3 nucleotides are TGTGCCAGCAGTTCCCACGGCGGGATAAACCAGTTCTTC. It translates to CASSSHGGINQFF.

The chain links TRBV11-1 to TRBJ2-7; 12 bases line up with TRBD2. The ends lost 5 bases at V and 5 bases at J; junction bases unmatched: 10. This CDR3 region has 16 residues. The germline gives CDR1 SGHAT, CDR2 FQDESV (reference sequence). The CDR3 DNA follows: TGTGCCAGCAGCCGTCGCCTAGCGGGAGGGACCCACGAGCAGTACTTC. Translating gives CASSRRLAGGTHEQYF.

The J gene is TRBJ1-1, the V gene TRBV10-2, with 7 bases that match TRBD1. Germline V lookup: CDR1 WSHSY, CDR2 SAAADI. Trimming took 4 bases from V and 6 from J; bases not matched to a gene: 5. This CDR3 is built from 13 residues. The CDR3 sequence is CASSGQGVPEAFF. The CDR3 nucleotides read TGCGCCAGCAGTGGACAGGGAGTCCCTGAAGCTTTCTTT.

The V and J genes are TRBV6-4 and TRBJ1-2; D is ambiguous. V was cut by 5 bases and J by 1 base, with 8 bases left in between. Per germline, CDR1 MRHNA and CDR2 SNTAGT. This CDR3 is built from 13 residues. The CDR3 DNA reads as TGTGCCAGCAGTCCGGGCCTTAACTATGGCTACACCTTC. Its protein product is CASSPGLNYGYTF.

Worth noting for this clone: Other DNA sequences in the same sample also yield this CDR3. The chain couples TRBV12-5 to TRBJ1-1; D is possibly TRBD1 (6 bases). CDR1 is LGHNT and CDR2 is FRNRAP in the germline V gene. Trimming pared 9 bases from V and 5 bases from J, leaving 22 bases between. The CDR3 consists of 15 residues. The CDR3 sequence is CARESIEGDGTEAFF. CDR3 sequence (DNA): TGTGCTAGGGAATCTATAGAGGGGGACGGGACTGAAGCTTTCTTT. The variable domain in full, completed from reference TRBV12-5 and TRBJ1-1, reads DARVTQTPRHKVTEMGQEVTMRCQPILGHNTVFWYRQTMMQGLELLAYFRNRAPLDDSGMPKDRFSAEMPDATLATLKIQPSEPRDSAVYFCARESIEGDGTEAFFGQGTRLTVV.

V usage is TRBV19 and J usage is TRBJ2-7; unclear D gene. The V and J ends lost 6 bases and 7 bases respectively, with 16 bases between them. The germline CDR1 and CDR2 sequences are LNHDA and SQIVND (reference sequence). This CDR3 contains 13 residues. Here the CDR3 DNA reads TGTGCCAGTAGCTCATACGGTTCGCGGGAGCAGTACTTC. Translating gives CASSSYGSREQYF.

The V call is TRBV5-4, the J call TRBJ2-3, with D possibly being TRBD2 (7 bases). Per the germline V gene, CDR1 is SGHNT and CDR2 is YYREEE (reference sequence). The CDR3 runs 16 residues. V gave up 4 bases and J gave up 0 bases, with 15 bases separating them. The CDR3 nucleotides read TGTGCCAGCAGCCGGGGGGCAGGGGCTAGCACAGATACGCAGTATTTT. It specifies CASSRGAGASTDTQYF.

The V and J genes are TRBV18 and TRBJ1-3; D remains unclear. Germline V gene lookup returns CDR1 KGHSH and CDR2 LQKENI. This CDR3 region has 13 residues. Trimming stripped 3 bases from V and 0 bases from J, with 3 bases between. The DNA for the CDR3 is TGTGCCAGCTCACCCCGCTCTGGAAACACCATATATTTT. Its protein product is CASSPRSGNTIYF. Full variable domain (remainder filled in from reference TRBV18 and TRBJ1-3): NAGVMQNPRHLVRRRGQEARLRCSPMKGHSHVYWYRQLPEEGLKFMVYLQKENIIDESGMPKERFSAEFPKEGPSILRIQQVVRGDSAAYFCASSPRSGNTIYFGEGSWLTVV.

V gene TRBV15 combines with J gene TRBJ2-1; the match to TRBD2 covers 8 bases. Unmatched junction bases numbered 3, after V lost 1 base and J lost 10 bases. Germline V gene lookup returns CDR1 LNHNV and CDR2 YYDKDF (reference sequence). The CDR3 sequence is 13 residues long. Written as DNA, the CDR3 is TGTGCCACCAGCAGAGCCGCGGGGGGCGAGCAGTTCTTC. It encodes CATSRAAGGEQFF.

The V and J genes are TRBV18 and TRBJ2-6, with a weak D call TRBD2 (5 bases). The CDR3 length is 20 residues. The ends were cut back, 0 bases at V and 0 bases at J, with 18 bases in the middle. CDR1 is KGHSH, CDR2 LQKENI, per germline. The chain's CDR3 is CASSPPVFEGGYSGANVLTF. The CDR3 nucleotides are TGTGCCAGCTCACCACCGGTTTTCGAAGGCGGGTACTCTGGGGCCAACGTCCTGACTTTC.

CDR3 bases: TGTGCCAGCAGCCAAGGGCCCTCCCCGGGCTCCTACAATGAGCAGTTCTTC. Its translation: CASSQGPSPGSYNEQFF. V and J are TRBV16 and TRBJ2-1; D gene unclear. The CDR3 loop spans 17 amino acids. Trimming left V 2 bases short and J 0 bases short, with 14 bases between. Germline assignment: CDR1 KGHSY and CDR2 FQNENV.

The rearrangement uses TRBV19 and TRBJ2-1, with 8 bases aligning to TRBD2. The CDR3 is 19 amino acids. Trimming removed 11 bases from V and 8 bases from J; junction bases left unmatched: 29. Germline-derived CDR1 and CDR2 are LNHDA and SQIVND (reference sequence). The CDR3 DNA reads as TGTGCCTCAACCCGAAAGGGGACTAGTAAAATGGGGAGATGGGATGAGCAGTTCTTC. Amino acids: CASTRKGTSKMGRWDEQFF.

The genes are TRBV7-3 and TRBJ2-7; TRBD2 matches 7 bases. V dropped 3 bases and J dropped 7; count of bases not matched to a gene: 9. Germline assignment: CDR1 SGHTA and CDR2 FQGTGA. The CDR3 sequence is 14 residues long. The CDR3 reads CASSFSGPGMEQYF. The DNA for the CDR3 is TGTGCCAGCAGCTTTAGCGGGCCGGGTATGGAGCAGTACTTC.

The rearrangement uses TRBV7-2 and TRBJ1-1, with D possibly being TRBD1 (5 bases). This CDR3 has 13 residues. V lost 1 base, J lost 5 bases, and 8 bases lay in between. Germline values: CDR1 SGHTA, CDR2 FQGNSA. CDR3 amino acids: CASSLVKGTEAFF. The DNA for the CDR3 is TGTGCCAGCAGCTTAGTTAAGGGGACTGAAGCTTTCTTT. Based on the CDR3 plus reference TRBV7-2 and TRBJ1-1, the full variable domain is GAGVSQSPSNKVTEKGKDVELRCDPISGHTALYWYRQSLGQGLEFLIYFQGNSAPDKSGLPSDRFSAERTGGSVSTLTIQRTQQEDSAVYLCASSLVKGTEAFFGQGTRLTVV.

CDR3 sequence (DNA): TGTGCCAGCAGCTTAGTCAGTCAAGGGAACACTGAAGCTTTCTTT. This sequence encodes CASSLVSQGNTEAFF. This sequence joins TRBV7-2 and TRBJ1-1; D gene ambiguous. CDR1 is SGHTA and CDR2 is FQGNSA in the germline V gene. The ends were cut back, 1 base at V and 1 base at J, with 10 bases in the middle. CDR3 length equals 15 residues.

The count of this clone is one. The chain links TRBV29-1 to TRBJ2-7; 10 nucleotides align to TRBD2. This CDR3 spans 12 amino acids. V lost 7 bases and J lost 5; bases outside the gene matches: 5. The germline V gene has CDR1 SQVTM and CDR2 ANQGSEA. The CDR3, as DNA: TGCAGCGGGCAAGGGACTAGCGACGAGCAGTACTTC. Encoded protein: CSGQGTSDEQYF.

This clone was seen once. The rearrangement uses TRBV15 and TRBJ2-3; D is unresolved. Germline CDR1 is LNHNV and CDR2 is YYDKDF (reference sequence). V was shortened by 2 bases and J by 0 bases, with 6 bases between the two germline ends. The CDR3 runs 14 residues. As DNA, the CDR3 is TGTGCCACCAGCAGACCCGGGAGCACAGATACGCAGTATTTT. Translation: CATSRPGSTDTQYF.

This clone was observed a single time. This chain uses TRBV7-6 with TRBJ2-7; 9 bases align to TRBD1. With 1 base clipped from V and 4 bases from J, the junction kept 5 bases outside the gene matches. This CDR3 is built from 15 residues. The germline V gene has CDR1 SGHVS and CDR2 FNYEAQ. The CDR3 loop reads CASSLGTGQGYEQYF. In DNA form, the CDR3 reads TGTGCCAGCAGCTTAGGGACGGGACAGGGATACGAGCAGTACTTC.

The chain combines TRBV6-1 with TRBJ2-7; D unresolved. The V and J ends lost 2 bases and 4 bases respectively, with 3 bases between them. CDR3 size: 11 residues. Germline V gives CDR1 MNHNS, CDR2 SASEGT. DNA for the CDR3: TGTGCCAGCAGTGAAAGATACGAGCAGTACTTC. Amino acid sequence: CASSERYEQYF.

The chain is built from TRBV7-2 and TRBJ1-1; D perhaps matches TRBD1 (5 bases). The CDR3 has 15 amino acids. CDR1 and CDR2 from the germline V gene are SGHTA and FQGNSA. V was clipped by 5 bases and J by 2 bases, with 15 bases between them. The CDR3 DNA is TGTGCCAGCAGCGTGCTTCGAGGGGCTAACACTGAAGCTTTCTTT. Its translation is CASSVLRGANTEAFF.

The V call is TRBV28, the J call TRBJ2-7; 13 positions agree with TRBD2. The J segment lost 0 bases and the V segment lost 11 bases, leaving 10 bases of the junction unmatched. Germline CDR1 reads MDHEN; CDR2 reads SYDVKM. The CDR3 has 16 residues. CDR3 in amino acids: CAGVSGLAGISYEQYF. Written as DNA, the CDR3 is TGTGCCGGCGTCTCGGGACTAGCGGGGATCTCCTACGAGCAGTACTTC.

The chain uses TRBV21-1 and TRBJ2-7; the table gives TRBD1 as D, unverified against the DNA. TRBV21-1 is assigned pseudogene status. This CDR3 has 16 residues. CDR3 sequence (DNA): TGTGCCAGCAGCAATGTAGGGGACAGGGAACGTGGGGAGCAGTACTTC. Amino acid sequence: CASSNVGDRERGEQYF.

The chain is built from TRBV6-1 and TRBJ2-7; D remains ambiguous. V lost 5 bases, J lost 4 bases, and 12 bases lay in between. This CDR3 is 13 amino acids long. Per germline, CDR1 MNHNS and CDR2 SASEGT. The CDR3 region has the DNA TGTGCCAGCAGTAAAGAAGGGTGGTACGAGCAGTACTTC. Translating gives CASSKEGWYEQYF.